The sequence of this T cell receptor (beta chain) was determined in a study of T cell changes during pregnancy in multiple sclerosis. The protocol was immunoSEQ multiplex PCR, while the TCRdb copy is restricted to in-frame clones and leaves out a portion. The table shows more than 35,000 clones, with 85% to 90% occurring only once. The V end was cut by 7 bases, the J end by 3 bases, with 6 bases between. Looked up from germline, CDR1 is MGHDK and CDR2 is SYGVNS. The CDR3 has 12 residues. This receptor was identified in a female donor in good health, enrolled as a control in a pregnancy study. The specimen was CD8+ T cells from peripheral blood mononuclear cells, collected after pregnancy. This chain connects TRBV25-1 to TRBJ2-2, with D tentatively TRBD2 (5 bases). CDR3 region: CASIGDTGELFF. CDR3 nucleotide sequence: TGTGCCAGCATCGGGGACACCGGGGAGCTGTTTTTT.